A single sample gave rise to the 2 T cell receptor beta chains below, sequenced in a study of T cells in Graves' hyperthyroidism and ophthalmopathy. Authors of the study amplified TCR beta CDR3 regions from RNA transcripts. RT-PCR in the first round (using the HTBI primer set) targeted the TCR CDR3. TCRdb reprocessed the multiplex PCR reads with MiXCR, giving one entry per CDR3 protein. The sample has hundreds of thousands of distinct CDR3 sequences; approximately 14% are singletons. The sample consisted of blood. These receptors were taken from a woman between 45 and 60 years old with Graves' ophthalmopathy.

In this sample, this clonotype turned up many times. V gene TRBV5-5 combines with J gene TRBJ2-7; TRBD1 agrees at 10 bases. With V trimmed by 0 bases and J by 4 bases, 4 bases remained unmatched. The CDR3 spans 15 residues. The V gene's germline CDR1 is SGHKS and CDR2 YYEKEE (reference sequence). CDR3 bases: TGTGCCAGCAGCTTGGCGGGGACAGGGGCATACGAGCAGTACTTC. Its translation: CASSLAGTGAYEQYF.

In its sample, this clonotype was seen many times. The V and J genes are TRBV28 and TRBJ2-7; 13 bases align to TRBD2. Germline-derived CDR1 and CDR2 are MDHEN and SYDVKM. V shed 3 bases, J shed 4 bases, and the junction held 9 bases outside the gene matches. This CDR3 comprises 17 residues. CDR3 loop: CASSFPGLAGKNYEQYF. The CDR3 region has the DNA TGTGCCAGCAGTTTTCCGGGACTAGCGGGAAAAAATTACGAGCAGTACTTC.